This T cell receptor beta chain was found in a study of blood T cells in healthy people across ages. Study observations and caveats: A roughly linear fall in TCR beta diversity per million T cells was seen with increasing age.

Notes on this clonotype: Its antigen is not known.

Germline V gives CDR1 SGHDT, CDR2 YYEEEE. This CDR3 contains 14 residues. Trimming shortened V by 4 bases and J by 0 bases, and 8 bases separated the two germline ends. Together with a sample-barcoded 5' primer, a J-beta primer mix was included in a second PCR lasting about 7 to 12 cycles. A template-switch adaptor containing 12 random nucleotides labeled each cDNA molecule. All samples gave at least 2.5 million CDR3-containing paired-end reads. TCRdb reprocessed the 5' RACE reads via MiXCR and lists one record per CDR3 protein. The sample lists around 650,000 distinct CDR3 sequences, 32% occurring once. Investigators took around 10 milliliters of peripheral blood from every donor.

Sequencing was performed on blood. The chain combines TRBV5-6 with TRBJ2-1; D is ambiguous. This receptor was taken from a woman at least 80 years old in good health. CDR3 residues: CASSPDHSYNEQFF. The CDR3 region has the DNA TGTGCCAGCAGCCCCGACCACTCCTACAATGAGCAGTTCTTC.